These T cell receptor beta chains were read from a single sample in a study of cytomegalovirus exposure and HLA in healthy donors. Method: immunoSEQ multiplex PCR; TCRdb's copy keeps in-frame clones and lacks some. The data show some 150,000 clones, with about 62% seen just once and over 2.5% held by the top ten. The sequencing input was PBMCs. The receptor source for this set is a man aged 35 to 55 in good health and CMV-seronegative. Both conserved end residues are part of each CDR3. Each record gives: CDR3 protein, CDR3 DNA, D gene, V gene, clone size, J gene. The D gene is left open where the match is weak. Size is omitted from some rows. Given values are once, few, many or a class for expanded clones.

CDR3aa: CASSKVGGPGRYEQYF
CDR3nt: TGTGCCAGCAGCAAAGTGGGAGGGCCGGGACGGTACGAGCAGTACTTC
d_gene: NA
v_gene: TRBV21-1
abundance: few
j_gene: TRBJ2-7

CDR3aa: CASSRQGAITDTQYF
CDR3nt: TGTGCCAGCAGCCGACAGGGGGCGATCACAGATACGCAGTATTTT
d_gene: TRBD1
v_gene: TRBV6-5
abundance: NA
j_gene: TRBJ2-3

CDR3aa: CSSSLPPRLAKNNEQFF
CDR3nt: TGTTCCAGCAGCTTACCCCCGAGACTAGCCAAGAACAATGAGCAGTTCTTC
d_gene: TRBD2
v_gene: TRBV7-9
abundance: once
j_gene: TRBJ2-1

CDR3aa: CASRGVTNEKLFF
CDR3nt: TGTGCCAGTAGAGGGGTAACTAATGAAAAACTGTTTTTT
d_gene: NA
v_gene: TRBV19
abundance: NA
j_gene: TRBJ1-4

CDR3aa: CASSPGTLTDTQYF
CDR3nt: TGCGCCAGCAGCCCCGGGACTCTCACAGATACGCAGTATTTT
d_gene: NA
v_gene: TRBV5-1
abundance: NA
j_gene: TRBJ2-3

CDR3aa: CASSVGGGGAADTQYF
CDR3nt: TGTGCCAGCAGCGTAGGTGGCGGGGGGGCTGCAGATACGCAGTATTTT
d_gene: TRBD2
v_gene: TRBV9
abundance: NA
j_gene: TRBJ2-3

CDR3aa: CASTLTASNEKLFF
CDR3nt: TGTGCCAGCACCCTGACAGCCTCTAATGAAAAACTGTTTTTT
d_gene: NA
v_gene: TRBV7-9
abundance: NA
j_gene: TRBJ1-4

CDR3aa: CASSTSGGTYEQYF
CDR3nt: TGTGCCAGTAGTACTAGCGGGGGAACCTACGAGCAGTACTTC
d_gene: TRBD2
v_gene: TRBV19
abundance: NA
j_gene: TRBJ2-7

CDR3aa: CASSESLGPYEQYF
CDR3nt: TGCGCCAGCAGTGAGTCACTGGGGCCCTACGAGCAGTACTTC
d_gene: NA
v_gene: TRBV10-1
abundance: few
j_gene: TRBJ2-7

CDR3aa: CASSLSGLAGEWSSYNEQFF
CDR3nt: TGTGCCAGCAGTTTATCGGGACTAGCGGGAGAATGGAGCTCCTACAATGAGCAGTTCTTC
d_gene: TRBD2
v_gene: TRBV27
abundance: NA
j_gene: TRBJ2-1

CDR3aa: CASSQDSDSGRPYNEQFF
CDR3nt: TGCGCCAGCAGCCAAGATTCGGATAGCGGCCGTCCCTACAATGAGCAGTTCTTC
d_gene: NA
v_gene: TRBV4-1
abundance: once
j_gene: TRBJ2-1

CDR3aa: CASSWGGQASYEQYF
CDR3nt: TGTGCCAGCAGCTGGGGGGGACAGGCCTCCTACGAGCAGTACTTC
d_gene: NA
v_gene: TRBV7-2
abundance: NA
j_gene: TRBJ2-7

CDR3aa: CASSRKTGQAMPDEQYF
CDR3nt: TGTGCCAGCAGCCGGAAAACCGGACAGGCGATGCCTGACGAGCAGTACTTC
d_gene: TRBD1
v_gene: TRBV4-2
abundance: few
j_gene: TRBJ2-7

CDR3aa: CSVAGGRDEQFF
CDR3nt: TGCAGCGTTGCGGGAGGGCGGGATGAGCAGTTCTTC
d_gene: TRBD2
v_gene: TRBV29-1
abundance: NA
j_gene: TRBJ2-1

CDR3aa: CASSSDRVYEQYF
CDR3nt: TGCGCCAGCAGTTCGGACAGGGTCTACGAGCAGTACTTC
d_gene: TRBD1
v_gene: TRBV10-2
abundance: NA
j_gene: TRBJ2-7

CDR3aa: CASSQVLRGPVEKLFF
CDR3nt: TGCGCCAGCAGCCAAGTACTCAGGGGGCCTGTCGAAAAACTGTTTTTT
d_gene: TRBD1
v_gene: TRBV4-1
abundance: NA
j_gene: TRBJ1-4

CDR3aa: CASSLEGTGLYEQYF
CDR3nt: TGTGCCAGCAGCTTAGAAGGGACAGGACTTTACGAGCAGTACTTC
d_gene: TRBD1
v_gene: TRBV7-9
abundance: NA
j_gene: TRBJ2-7

CDR3aa: CASSLSQAGPGNTIYF
CDR3nt: TGTGCCAGCAGTTTATCGCAAGCGGGGCCTGGAAACACCATATATTTT
d_gene: NA
v_gene: TRBV27
abundance: NA
j_gene: TRBJ1-3

CDR3aa: CASSKRGRFQPQHF
CDR3nt: TGTGCCAGCAGTAAAAGGGGTAGATTTCAGCCCCAGCATTTT
d_gene: NA
v_gene: TRBV28
abundance: NA
j_gene: TRBJ1-5

CDR3aa: CASSPGLASGANVLTF
CDR3nt: TGTGCCAGCAGTCCGGGACTAGCGTCTGGGGCCAACGTCCTGACTTTC
d_gene: TRBD2
v_gene: TRBV6-6
abundance: NA
j_gene: TRBJ2-6

CDR3aa: CASSFRPREEQYF
CDR3nt: TGTGCCAGCAGCTTCAGGCCCCGGGAAGAGCAGTACTTC
d_gene: NA
v_gene: TRBV5-6
abundance: NA
j_gene: TRBJ2-7

CDR3aa: CASSHGQGGNYGYTF
CDR3nt: TGCGCCAGCAGCCACGGACAGGGGGGGAACTATGGCTACACCTTC
d_gene: TRBD1
v_gene: TRBV4-1
abundance: NA
j_gene: TRBJ1-2